The 8 T cell receptor beta chains listed next were all sequenced from one sample in a study of T cell responses to AZD1222 COVID-19 vaccine. Clones were read by immunoSEQ multiplex PCR, and TCRdb kept only the in-frame ones, dropping some. Here the sample spans roughly 79,000 clones, more than 75% being singletons. The material was peripheral blood, obtained on day 0 of AZD1222 vaccination. The source is an adult in good health.

This clone was recorded once. In nucleotides, the CDR3 is TGTGCCAGCGTGCCAGCGGGAGGGCTCACAGATACGCAGTATTTT. Protein: CASVPAGGLTDTQYF. V and J are TRBV28 and TRBJ2-3, with 10 bases that match TRBD2. Germline CDR1 MDHEN, CDR2 SYDVKM. CDR3 size: 15 residues. Losses at the gene ends were 8 bases for V and 2 bases for J; bases not matched to a gene: 7.

The CDR3 sequence: CASSLGAGSYNEQFF. CDR3 sequence (DNA): TGCGCCAGCAGCTTGGGGGCAGGGTCCTACAATGAGCAGTTCTTC. This chain uses TRBV5-1 with TRBJ2-1; D might be TRBD1 (5 bases). Germline CDR1 SGHRS, CDR2 YFSETQ. Trimming shortened V by 0 bases and J by 1 base, and 8 bases separated the two germline ends. This CDR3 is built from 15 residues. The full variable domain, rest sourced from reference TRBV5-1 and TRBJ2-1, is KAGVTQTPRYLIKTRGQQVTLSCSPISGHRSVSWYQQTPGQGLQFLFEYFSETQRNKGNFPGRFSGRQFSNSRSEMNVSTLELGDSALYLCASSLGAGSYNEQFFGPGTRLTVL.

This clone is a singleton in its sample. The V and J genes are TRBV14 and TRBJ2-7; either TRBD1 or TRBD2 may supply D (5 bases each). Germline assignment: CDR1 SGHDN and CDR2 FVKESK. This CDR3 contains 16 residues. The V end was cut by 1 base, the J end by 2 bases, with 15 bases between. The CDR3 loop reads CASSQGRGIGTYEQYF. The DNA for the CDR3 is TGTGCCAGCAGCCAAGGTCGGGGCATTGGTACCTACGAGCAGTACTTC.

V is TRBV15 and J is TRBJ2-2; D might be TRBD1 (6 bases). Trimming stripped 1 base from V and 6 bases from J, with 15 bases between. The CDR3 has 16 residues. Germline V gene data show CDR1 as LNHNV and CDR2 as YYDKDF (reference sequence). The CDR3 reads CATSRVTGTISGELFF. CDR3 in DNA: TGTGCCACCAGCAGAGTTACAGGGACGATCTCCGGGGAGCTGTTTTTT.

The chain employs TRBV5-1 and TRBJ2-1; 8 bases are shared with TRBD1. In germline, CDR1 is SGHRS, CDR2 YFSETQ. Germline trimming cut 3 bases from V and 4 bases from J; bases unmatched to any gene: 15. CDR3 length: 18 residues. CDR3 protein: CASSWTRSGTGSYNEQFF. CDR3 in DNA: TGCGCCAGCAGCTGGACCCGCTCCGGGACAGGTTCTTACAATGAGCAGTTCTTC.

The chain carries TRBV10-1 and TRBJ1-1, with D possibly matching TRBD1 (6 bases). Germline CDR1 is WNHNN and CDR2 is SYGVQD (reference sequence). The CDR3 has 17 amino acids. V lost 0 bases and J lost 2, with 16 bases in between. The CDR3 DNA reads as TGCGCCAGCAGTGAGTCGGTCGTCCAGGGGAGCAACACTGAAGCTTTCTTT. Its translation is CASSESVVQGSNTEAFF.

J is TRBJ2-1 and V is TRBV7-2; D possibly corresponds to TRBD2 (5 bases). From germline, CDR1 is SGHTA and CDR2 FQGNSA. V was pared by 0 bases and J by 2 bases, with 8 bases between. The CDR3 length is 15 residues. The chain's CDR3 is CASSLAGIAYNEQFF. CDR3 DNA: TGTGCCAGCAGCTTAGCCGGGATAGCCTACAATGAGCAGTTCTTC.

This chain joins TRBV2 and TRBJ2-1; D uncertain. The germline V and J ends were trimmed by 4 bases and 10 bases, with 8 bases remaining between them. The germline CDR1 and CDR2 sequences are SNHLY and FYNNEI. CDR3 length: 11 residues. CDR3 in amino acids: CASSVMSEQFF. CDR3 DNA sequence: TGTGCCAGCAGTGTTATGAGCGAGCAGTTCTTC.